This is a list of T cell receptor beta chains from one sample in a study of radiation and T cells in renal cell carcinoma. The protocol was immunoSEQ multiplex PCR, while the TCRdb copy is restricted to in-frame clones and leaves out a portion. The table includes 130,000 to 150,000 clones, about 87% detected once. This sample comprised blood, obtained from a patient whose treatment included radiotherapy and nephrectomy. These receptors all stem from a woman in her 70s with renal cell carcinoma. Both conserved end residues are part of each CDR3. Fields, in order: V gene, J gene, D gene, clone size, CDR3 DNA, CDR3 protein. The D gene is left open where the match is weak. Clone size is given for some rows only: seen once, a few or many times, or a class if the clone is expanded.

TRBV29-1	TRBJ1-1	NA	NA	TGCAGCGTTGGATCTACTGAAGCTTTCTTT	CSVGSTEAFF
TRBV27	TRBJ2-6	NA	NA	TGTGCCAGCAGAACGAATGGGGCCAACGTCCTGACTTTC	CASRTNGANVLTF
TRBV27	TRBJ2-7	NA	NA	TGTGCCAGCAGTTTAGCACAGGGTATATCTTACGAGCAGTACTTC	CASSLAQGISYEQYF
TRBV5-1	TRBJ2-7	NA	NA	TGCGCCAGCTCCGACGGCCGGGACGGCCTCTACGAGCAGTACTTC	CASSDGRDGLYEQYF
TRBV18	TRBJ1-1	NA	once	TGTGCCAGCTCACGAAAAAGGGAGACAGGAGGTCCTGAAGCTTTCTTT	CASSRKRETGGPEAFF
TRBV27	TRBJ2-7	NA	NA	TGTGCCAGCAGTCCCGCCGGGGGGCCCAGCGAGCAGTACTTC	CASSPAGGPSEQYF
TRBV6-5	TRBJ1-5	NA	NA	TGTGCCAGCAGTTACGGAAAAGGGAGCAATCAGCCCCAGCATTTT	CASSYGKGSNQPQHF
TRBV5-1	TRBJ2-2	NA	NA	TGCGCCAGCAGCTTGGTACCGGTGACCGGGGAGCTGTTTTTT	CASSLVPVTGELFF
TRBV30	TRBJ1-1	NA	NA	TGTGCCTGGAGTGAGGGTTTCTCTGAAGCTTTCTTT	CAWSEGFSEAFF
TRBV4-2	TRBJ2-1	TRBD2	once	TGTGCCAGCAGCCAAGATCAGGGTAGCGGGGGGGTTTACAATGAGCAGTTCTTC	CASSQDQGSGGVYNEQFF
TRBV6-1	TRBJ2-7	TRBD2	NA	TGTGCAACCAAGGGTAGCGGGGGTACCTACGAGCAGTACTTC	CATKGSGGTYEQYF
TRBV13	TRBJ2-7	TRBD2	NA	TGTGCCAGCGGAACTAGCGGGGGCCCGTTCTACGAGCAGTACTTC	CASGTSGGPFYEQYF
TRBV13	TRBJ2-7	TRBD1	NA	TGTGCCAGCAGCTCAAGGGACAGGGGAGAGCAGTACTTC	CASSSRDRGEQYF
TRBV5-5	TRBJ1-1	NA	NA	TGTGCCAGCAGCTCCGGGTCTAACACTGAAGCTTTCTTT	CASSSGSNTEAFF
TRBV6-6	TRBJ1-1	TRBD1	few	TGTGCCAGCGGGCAGACAGGGCCGAACACTGAAGCTTTCTTT	CASGQTGPNTEAFF
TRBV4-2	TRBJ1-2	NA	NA	TGTGCCAGCAGCCAAGACAGGGATCACTATGGCTACACCTTC	CASSQDRDHYGYTF
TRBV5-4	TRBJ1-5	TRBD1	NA	TGTGCCAGCAGCATAACAGGGGGTAATCAGCCCCAGCATTTT	CASSITGGNQPQHF
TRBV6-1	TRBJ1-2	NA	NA	TGTGCCAGCAGTGAAGCCCAGACTCCCGACTATGGCTACACCTTC	CASSEAQTPDYGYTF
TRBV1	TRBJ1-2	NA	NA	TGCACCAGCAGCCAGACCACGGGCGGGAAGGGCTACACCTTC	CTSSQTTGGKGYTF
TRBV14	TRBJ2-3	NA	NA	TGTGCCAGCAGCCGACTAGGCAAGACGCCATCCACAGATACGCAGTATTTT	CASSRLGKTPSTDTQYF
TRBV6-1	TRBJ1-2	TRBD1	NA	TGTGCCAGCAGTGAGGGGACAGGCAACTCCTATGGCTACACCTTC	CASSEGTGNSYGYTF
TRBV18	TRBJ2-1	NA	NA	TGTGCCAGCTCACCACCGAGCCCAACCTGGGGGGAGCAGTTCTTC	CASSPPSPTWGEQFF
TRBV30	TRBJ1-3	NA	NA	TGTGCCTGGAGGTTTACGGGCCGAAACACCATATATTTT	CAWRFTGRNTIYF
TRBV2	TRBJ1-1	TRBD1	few	TGTGCCAGCAGTCCAGGGGGCTCGGACACTGAAGCTTTCTTT	CASSPGGSDTEAFF
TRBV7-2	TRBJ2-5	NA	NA	TGTGCCAGCACCCCGGGGAGCAGGGAAGAGACCCAGTACTTC	CASTPGSREETQYF
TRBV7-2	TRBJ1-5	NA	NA	TGTGCCAGCAGCGAAGAGAGCAATCAGCCCCAGCATTTT	CASSEESNQPQHF
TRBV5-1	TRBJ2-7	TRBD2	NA	TGCGCCAGCAGCCTGCGGGAGTTATATACCTACGAGCAGTACTTC	CASSLRELYTYEQYF
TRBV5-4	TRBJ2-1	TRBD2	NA	TGTGCCAGCAGTCGGGCTAGCGGGGGGGCTACCTACAATGAGCAGTTCTTC	CASSRASGGATYNEQFF
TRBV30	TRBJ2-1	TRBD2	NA	TGTGCCTGGACCCTCGGGGGGAATGAGCAGTTCTTC	CAWTLGGNEQFF
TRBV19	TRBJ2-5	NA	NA	TGTGCCAGTAGTATGGCGGGAAGGTACCAAGAGACCCAGTACTTC	CASSMAGRYQETQYF
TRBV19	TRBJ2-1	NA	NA	TGTGCCAGTAGTATCGTCTGGAATGAGCAGTTCTTC	CASSIVWNEQFF
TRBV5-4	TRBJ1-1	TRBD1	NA	TGTGCCAGCAGCTTAAGACAGGGGGCATGGACTGAAGCTTTCTTT	CASSLRQGAWTEAFF
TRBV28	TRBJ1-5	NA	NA	TGTGCCAGCAGTTTAACTCAGCCCCAGCATTTT	CASSLTQPQHF
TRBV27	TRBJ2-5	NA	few	TGTGCCAGCAGTCCTGGCGGCCCAGAGACCCAGTACTTC	CASSPGGPETQYF
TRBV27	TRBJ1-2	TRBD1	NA	TGTGCCAGCAGTTTCGGGACAGGGGGAAGAGCTAACTATGGCTACACCTTC	CASSFGTGGRANYGYTF
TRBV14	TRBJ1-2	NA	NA	TGTGCCAGCAGCCAAGATCCCTCAGGACAGATCACCTATGGCTACACCTTC	CASSQDPSGQITYGYTF
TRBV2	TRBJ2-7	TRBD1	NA	TGTGCCAGCCAAACCGGGACAGTTGCCTACGAGCAGTACTTC	CASQTGTVAYEQYF
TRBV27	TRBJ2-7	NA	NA	TGTGCCAGCAGTCCCTTAGGGGGAGAGGGCTACGAGCAGTACTTC	CASSPLGGEGYEQYF
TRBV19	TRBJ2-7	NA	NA	TGTGCCAGTACCCCATCCCACCCCACCTCCTACGAGCAGTACTTC	CASTPSHPTSYEQYF
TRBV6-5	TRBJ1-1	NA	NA	TGTGCCAGCAGTACAGGAAATCGGAACACTGAAGCTTTCTTT	CASSTGNRNTEAFF
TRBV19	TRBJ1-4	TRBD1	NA	TGTGCCACCATCGACAGGGGACAAGAGGAAAAACTGTTTTTT	CATIDRGQEEKLFF
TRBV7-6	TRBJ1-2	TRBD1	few	TGTGCCAGCAGCCTTACAGGGGCCGACTATGGCTACACCTTC	CASSLTGADYGYTF
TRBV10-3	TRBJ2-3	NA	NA	TGTGCCATCAGGGGAAGGACGGAAAGCACAGATACGCAGTATTTT	CAIRGRTESTDTQYF
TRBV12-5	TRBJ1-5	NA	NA	TGTGCTAGTGGTGAAAGTAGCAATCAGCCCCAGCATTTT	CASGESSNQPQHF
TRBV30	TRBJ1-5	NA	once	TGTGCCTGGAGTGCCCGATGGAGGGGCAATCAGCCCCAGCATTTT	CAWSARWRGNQPQHF
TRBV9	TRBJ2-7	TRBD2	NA	TGTGCCAGCAGCGTAGGACTAGCGGGGGCCTCCTACGAGCAGTACTTC	CASSVGLAGASYEQYF
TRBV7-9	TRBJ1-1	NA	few	TGTGCCAGCAGCCTAGCGGGGGGAGTAAACACTGAAGCTTTCTTT	CASSLAGGVNTEAFF
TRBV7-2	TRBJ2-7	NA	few	TGTGCCAGCACCGGTGGCTACGAGCAGTACTTC	CASTGGYEQYF
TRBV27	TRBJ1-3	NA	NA	TGTGCCAGCAGTTTAAAGGGGGTGGGAAACACCATATATTTT	CASSLKGVGNTIYF
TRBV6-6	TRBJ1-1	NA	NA	TGTGCCAGCAGTTTTCCCCGCCAGAGGGGGAACACTGAAGCTTTCTTT	CASSFPRQRGNTEAFF
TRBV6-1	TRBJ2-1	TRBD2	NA	TGTGCCAGCAGTGAACTGCTTAGCGGGATGTACAATGAGCAGTTCTTC	CASSELLSGMYNEQFF
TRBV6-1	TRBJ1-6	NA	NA	TGTGCCAGCAGGGACAGACAAAATAATTCACCCCTCCACTTT	CASRDRQNNSPLHF
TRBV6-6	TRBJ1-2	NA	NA	TGTGCCAGCAGGCTGGACGGGAAGGGCTATGGCTACACCTTC	CASRLDGKGYGYTF